The T cell receptor (beta chain) under discussion was sequenced for a study of blood T cell repertoires in COVID-19. Study details: Whether acute or convalescent, the COVID-19 samples came from the United States, Italy and Spain.

Seattle researchers signed up patients amid active infection and tracked them longitudinally. Germline CDR1 and CDR2: KGHDR and SFDVKD. Unmatched junction bases numbered 5, after V lost 2 bases and J lost 2 bases. The CDR3 is made up of 16 amino acids. Produced via immunoSEQ multiplex PCR; TCRdb's table is partial and in-frame only. The table lists 150,000 to 170,000 clones, under 85% of them singletons. The material sequenced was peripheral blood. The sequence derives from a man between 60 and 70 years old with COVID-19, enrolled during active disease. The V gene is TRBV24-1, the J gene TRBJ2-3, with 8 bases aligning to TRBD2. In nucleotides, the CDR3 is TGTGCCACCAGTGATTCAACTAGCGGAACCACAGATACGCAGTATTTT. This translates into CATSDSTSGTTDTQYF.